This T cell receptor (beta chain) is from a study of blood T cell repertoires in COVID-19. As for the study in general: The analysed material was cDNA or gDNA that came from T cells, B-cell-depleted T cells, or PBMCs.

Germline assignment: CDR1 LGHDT and CDR2 YNNKEL (reference sequence). The V end was cut by 1 base, the J end by 6 bases, with 10 bases between. The CDR3 length is 13 residues. The sample holds a few counts of this clone. In the original analysis: Amplification of reference gene primers was used by the study to estimate nucleated cell counts. Repertoires were generated with immunoSEQ multiplex PCR, while TCRdb's copy carries only in-frame clones and drops some. V, J and clone size were drawn from that table, and D and trimming were deduced from the DNA. The repertoire holds some 100,000 clones, about 74% seen once, with 5.5% to 7% in the top ten.

The TCR was taken from a man between 65 and 80 years old with acute or convalescent COVID-19. The rearrangement links TRBV3-1 (or the pseudogene TRBV3-2) to TRBJ2-7; D is undetermined. Material: peripheral blood. CDR3 region: CASSQGPPREQYF. As DNA, the CDR3 is TGTGCCAGCAGCCAAGGGCCTCCACGCGAGCAGTACTTC.